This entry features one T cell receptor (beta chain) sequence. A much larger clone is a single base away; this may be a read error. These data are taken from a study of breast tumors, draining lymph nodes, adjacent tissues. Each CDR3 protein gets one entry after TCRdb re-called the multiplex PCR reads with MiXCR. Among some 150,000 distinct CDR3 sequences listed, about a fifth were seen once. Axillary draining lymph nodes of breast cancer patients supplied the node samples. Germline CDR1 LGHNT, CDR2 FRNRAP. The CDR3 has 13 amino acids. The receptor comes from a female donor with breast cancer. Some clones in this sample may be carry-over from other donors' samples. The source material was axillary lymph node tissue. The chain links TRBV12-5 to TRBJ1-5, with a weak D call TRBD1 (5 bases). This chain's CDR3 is CASAAQGGQPRHF. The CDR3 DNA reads TGTGCTAGTGCCGCGCAGGGTGGTCAGCCCCGGCATTTT.